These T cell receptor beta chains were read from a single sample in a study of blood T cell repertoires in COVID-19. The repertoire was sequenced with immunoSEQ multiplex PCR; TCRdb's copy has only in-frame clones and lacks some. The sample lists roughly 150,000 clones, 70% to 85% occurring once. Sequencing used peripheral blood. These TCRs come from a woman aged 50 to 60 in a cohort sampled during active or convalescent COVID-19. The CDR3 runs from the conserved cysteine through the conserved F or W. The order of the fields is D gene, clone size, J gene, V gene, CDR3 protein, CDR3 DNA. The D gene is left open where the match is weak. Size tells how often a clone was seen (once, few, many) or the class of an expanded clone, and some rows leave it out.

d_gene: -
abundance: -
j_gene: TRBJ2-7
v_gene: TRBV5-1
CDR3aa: CASSLVQGTYEQYF
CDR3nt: TGCGCCAGCAGCTTGGTGCAGGGTACCTACGAGCAGTACTTC

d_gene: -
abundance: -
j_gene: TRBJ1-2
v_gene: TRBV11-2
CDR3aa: CASSLVSRGADGYTF
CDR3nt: TGTGCCAGCAGCTTAGTATCGCGGGGCGCGGATGGCTACACCTTC

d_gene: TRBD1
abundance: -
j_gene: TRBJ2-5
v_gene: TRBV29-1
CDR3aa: CSGGTGGKTQYF
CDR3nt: TGCAGCGGGGGGACAGGGGGTAAGACCCAGTACTTC

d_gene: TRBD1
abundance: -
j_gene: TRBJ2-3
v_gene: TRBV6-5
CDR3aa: CASRGQGPDTQYF
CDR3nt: TGTGCCAGCAGGGGACAGGGTCCAGATACGCAGTATTTT

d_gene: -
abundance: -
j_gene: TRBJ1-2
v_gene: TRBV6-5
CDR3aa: CASRTQGINGYTF
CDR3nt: TGTGCCAGCAGAACCCAGGGGATTAATGGCTACACCTTC

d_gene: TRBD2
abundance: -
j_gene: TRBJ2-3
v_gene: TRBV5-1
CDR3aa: CASSVGLAGGSTDTQYF
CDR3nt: TGCGCCAGCAGCGTGGGACTAGCGGGGGGTAGCACAGATACGCAGTATTTT

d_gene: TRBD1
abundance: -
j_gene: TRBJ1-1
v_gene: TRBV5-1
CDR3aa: CASSERTGTVNTEAFF
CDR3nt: TGCGCCAGCAGCGAGAGGACAGGGACTGTGAACACTGAAGCTTTCTTT

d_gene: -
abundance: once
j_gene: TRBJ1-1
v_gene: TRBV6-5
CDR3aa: CASGRENTEAFF
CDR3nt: TGTGCCAGCGGCAGGGAGAACACTGAAGCTTTCTTT

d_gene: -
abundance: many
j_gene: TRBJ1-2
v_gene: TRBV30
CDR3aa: CAWNSQGGYTF
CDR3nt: TGTGCCTGGAATTCTCAGGGAGGCTACACCTTC

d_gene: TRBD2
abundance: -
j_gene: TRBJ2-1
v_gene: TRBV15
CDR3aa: CATSRGTSGGNEQFF
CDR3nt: TGTGCCACCAGCAGAGGGACGAGCGGGGGGAATGAGCAGTTCTTC

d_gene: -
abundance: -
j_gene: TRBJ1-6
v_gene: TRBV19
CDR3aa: CASSPSGVDSPLHF
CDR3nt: TGTGCCAGTAGTCCCTCGGGAGTAGATTCACCCCTCCACTTT

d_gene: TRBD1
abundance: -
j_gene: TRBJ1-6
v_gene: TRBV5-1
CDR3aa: CASSLDRANSPLHF
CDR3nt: TGCGCCAGCAGCTTAGACAGGGCAAATTCACCCCTCCACTTT

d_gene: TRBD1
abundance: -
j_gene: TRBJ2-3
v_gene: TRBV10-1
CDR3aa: CASSESGQGKDTQYF
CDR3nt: TGCGCCAGCAGTGAGTCAGGACAGGGGAAAGATACGCAGTATTTT

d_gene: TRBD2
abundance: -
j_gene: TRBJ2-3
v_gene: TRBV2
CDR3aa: CASSKQGRGGTDTQYF
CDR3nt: TGTGCCAGCAGCAAGCAGGGGCGGGGGGGCACAGATACGCAGTATTTT

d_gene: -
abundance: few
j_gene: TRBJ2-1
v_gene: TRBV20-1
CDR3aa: CSASSRSSWNEQFF
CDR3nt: TGCAGTGCTAGTTCGAGGAGCAGTTGGAATGAGCAGTTCTTC

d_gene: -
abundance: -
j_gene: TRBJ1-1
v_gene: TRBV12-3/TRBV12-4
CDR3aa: CASSLGGQRAAFF
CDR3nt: TGTGCCAGCAGTTTAGGGGGTCAGCGGGCAGCTTTCTTT

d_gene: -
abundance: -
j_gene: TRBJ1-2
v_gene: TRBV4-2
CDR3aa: CASSRLEGLNYGYTF
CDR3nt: TGTGCCAGCAGCCGGCTTGAGGGACTTAACTATGGCTACACCTTC

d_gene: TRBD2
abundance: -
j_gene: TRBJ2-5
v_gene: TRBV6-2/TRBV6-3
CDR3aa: CASSRSGGIQETQYF
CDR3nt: TGTGCCAGCAGTCGTAGCGGGGGGATCCAAGAGACCCAGTACTTC

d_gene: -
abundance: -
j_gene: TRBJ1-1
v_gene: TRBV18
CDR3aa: CASSPVGGSNLGTEAFF
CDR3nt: TGTGCCAGCTCACCAGTGGGGGGATCAAACCTGGGCACTGAAGCTTTCTTT

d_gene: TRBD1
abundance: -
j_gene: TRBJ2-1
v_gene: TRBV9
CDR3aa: CASSVGPTGGGEQFF
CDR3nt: TGTGCCAGCAGCGTAGGACCTACAGGGGGCGGTGAGCAGTTCTTC

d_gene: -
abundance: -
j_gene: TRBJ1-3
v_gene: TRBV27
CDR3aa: CASSVDRTGNTIYF
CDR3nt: TGTGCCAGCTCTGTTGACAGGACCGGAAACACCATATATTTT

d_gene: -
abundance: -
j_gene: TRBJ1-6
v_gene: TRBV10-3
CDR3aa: CAISPAGDSNSPLHF
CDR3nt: TGTGCCATCAGCCCAGCAGGGGATTCGAATTCACCCCTCCACTTT

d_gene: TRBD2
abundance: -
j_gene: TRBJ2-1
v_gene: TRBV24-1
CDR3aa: CATSGTSGGASYNEQFF
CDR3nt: TGTGCCACCAGTGGGACTAGCGGGGGGGCCTCCTACAATGAGCAGTTCTTC

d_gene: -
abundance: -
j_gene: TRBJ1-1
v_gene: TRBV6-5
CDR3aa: CASSKDSFMNTEAFF
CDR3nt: TGTGCCAGCAGTAAGGACAGCTTTATGAACACTGAAGCTTTCTTT

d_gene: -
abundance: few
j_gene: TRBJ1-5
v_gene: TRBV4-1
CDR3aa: CASSQDRVHNQPQHF
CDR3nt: TGCGCCAGCAGCCAAGATCGGGTACACAATCAGCCCCAGCATTTT

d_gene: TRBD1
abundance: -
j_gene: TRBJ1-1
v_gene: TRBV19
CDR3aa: CASTPGQGGYTEAFF
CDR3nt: TGTGCCAGTACCCCGGGACAGGGGGGGTACACTGAAGCTTTCTTT

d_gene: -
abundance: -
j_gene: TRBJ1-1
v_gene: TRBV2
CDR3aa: CATGQPNTEAFF
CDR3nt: TGTGCCACAGGACAGCCGAACACTGAAGCTTTCTTT

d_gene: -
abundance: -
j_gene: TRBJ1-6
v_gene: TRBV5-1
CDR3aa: CASSAVGATTGRNSPLHF
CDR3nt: TGCGCCAGCAGCGCCGTGGGGGCCACAACAGGGCGAAATTCACCCCTCCACTTT

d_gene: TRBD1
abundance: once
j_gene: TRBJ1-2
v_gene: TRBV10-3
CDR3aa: CAISDPDRGYYGYTF
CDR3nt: TGTGCCATCAGTGACCCGGACAGGGGGTACTATGGCTACACCTTC

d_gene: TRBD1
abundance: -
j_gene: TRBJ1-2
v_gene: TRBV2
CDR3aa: CASNPSGGRRNGYTF
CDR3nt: TGTGCCAGCAATCCTTCAGGGGGACGAAGGAATGGCTACACCTTC

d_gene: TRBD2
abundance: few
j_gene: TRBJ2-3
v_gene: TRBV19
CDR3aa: CASSTSGYTDTQYF
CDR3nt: TGTGCCAGCTCGACTAGCGGATACACAGATACGCAGTATTTT

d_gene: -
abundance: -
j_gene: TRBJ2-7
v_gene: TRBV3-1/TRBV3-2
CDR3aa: CASSLKYTSSYEQYF
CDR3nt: TGTGCCAGCAGCCTTAAATACACCAGCTCCTACGAGCAGTACTTC

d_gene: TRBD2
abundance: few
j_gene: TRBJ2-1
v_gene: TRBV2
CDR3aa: CASSALAGGPSYNEQFF
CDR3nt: TGTGCCAGCAGTGCTCTAGCGGGGGGGCCCTCCTACAATGAGCAGTTCTTC

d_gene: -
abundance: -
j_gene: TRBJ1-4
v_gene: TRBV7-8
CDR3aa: CASSLQTTGKGDEKLFF
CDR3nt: TGTGCCAGCAGCTTACAGACCACCGGGAAGGGGGATGAAAAACTGTTTTTT

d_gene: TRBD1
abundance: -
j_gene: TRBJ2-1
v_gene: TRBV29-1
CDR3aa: CSVRRQGAYNEQFF
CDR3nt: TGCAGCGTGAGGAGACAGGGGGCCTACAATGAGCAGTTCTTC

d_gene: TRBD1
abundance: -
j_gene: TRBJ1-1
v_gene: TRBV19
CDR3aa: CASRSGTGAYENTEAFF
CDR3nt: TGTGCCAGTCGATCCGGGACAGGGGCTTACGAGAACACTGAAGCTTTCTTT

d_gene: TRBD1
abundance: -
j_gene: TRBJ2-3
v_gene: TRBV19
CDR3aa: CASSSRTGDTQYF
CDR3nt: TGTGCCAGTAGTTCTAGGACAGGAGATACGCAGTATTTT

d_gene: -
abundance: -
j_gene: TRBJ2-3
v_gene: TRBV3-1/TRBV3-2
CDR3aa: CASSQLSFGGSDTQYF
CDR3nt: TGTGCCAGCAGCCAACTGTCTTTTGGGGGGTCAGATACGCAGTATTTT

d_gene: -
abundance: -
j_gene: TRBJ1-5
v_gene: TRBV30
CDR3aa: CAWSVKRNYNQPQHF
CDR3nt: TGTGCCTGGAGTGTAAAGCGGAATTACAATCAGCCCCAGCATTTT

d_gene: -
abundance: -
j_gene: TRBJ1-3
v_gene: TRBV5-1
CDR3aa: CASSLTEGSSGNTIYF
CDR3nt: TGCGCCAGCAGCTTGACGGAGGGCAGCTCTGGAAACACCATATATTTT

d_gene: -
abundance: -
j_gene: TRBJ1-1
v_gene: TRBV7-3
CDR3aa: CASSPKGGDTEAFF
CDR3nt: TGTGCCAGCAGCCCGAAGGGGGGGGACACTGAAGCTTTCTTT